These 16 T cell receptor beta chains originate from one sample sequenced in a study of shared clonotypes between healthy human individuals. Assay: immunoSEQ multiplex PCR; the TCRdb copy retains only in-frame clones and omits some. The data hold fewer than 700,000 clones, with around 80% observed a single time. Sequencing was done on a sample of PBMCs. The receptors derive from a woman aged 40 to 50 in good health. Some clones in this sample may be carry-over from other donors' samples.

The CDR3 DNA reads as TGTGCCAGCAGCCGGGACCTAGCTAACTATGGCTACACCTTC. This codes for CASSRDLANYGYTF. The gene calls are TRBV5-4 and TRBJ1-2, with D possibly being TRBD1 (5 bases). The V end lost 4 bases, the J end lost 0 bases, and 10 bases lay between the germline ends. This CDR3 is built from 14 residues. Germline V gene data show CDR1 as SGHNT and CDR2 as YYREEE (reference sequence).

The chain has TRBV15 and TRBJ2-2; D is perhaps TRBD1 or TRBD2 (5 bases each). The CDR3 runs 15 residues. The V end lost 1 base, the J end lost 5 bases, and 11 bases lay between the germline ends. The germline V gene has CDR1 LNHNV and CDR2 YYDKDF (reference sequence). Here the CDR3 reads CATSRGGEGTGELFF. As DNA, the CDR3 is TGTGCCACCAGCAGAGGTGGCGAGGGGACCGGGGAGCTGTTTTTT.

The rearrangement uses TRBV28 and TRBJ1-5; weak D call: TRBD1 (6 bases). This CDR3 has 15 residues. The ends were cut back, 2 bases at V and 11 bases at J, with 19 bases in the middle. Germline V CDR1 and CDR2: MDHEN, SYDVKM. CDR3 residues: CASSLGTGALVSQHF. CDR3 DNA sequence: TGTGCCAGCAGTTTAGGCACGGGGGCACTCGTGTCCCAGCATTTT.

The chain recombines TRBV7-8 with TRBJ1-1, with D perhaps TRBD1 (6 bases). V lost 4 bases to trimming and J lost 4 bases, with 13 bases between them. CDR1 and CDR2 (germline): SGHVS, FQNEAQ. The CDR3 has 14 amino acids. The CDR3: CASSSYGRGTEAFF. CDR3 coding DNA: TGTGCCAGCAGCTCATACGGCAGGGGCACTGAAGCTTTCTTT.

Note on this clone: At the DNA level, this CDR3 is encoded by other sequences in the same sample as well. V gene TRBV18 combines with J gene TRBJ1-1; D gene unclear. V lost 3 bases and J lost 1, with 6 bases in between. In germline, CDR1 is KGHSH, CDR2 LQKENI. The CDR3 length is 13 residues. Here the CDR3 reads CASSPGENTEAFF. The CDR3 region has the DNA TGTGCCAGCTCACCCGGGGAGAACACTGAAGCTTTCTTT. Drawing the rest from reference TRBV18 and TRBJ1-1, the complete variable domain is NAGVMQNPRHLVRRRGQEARLRCSPMKGHSHVYWYRQLPEEGLKFMVYLQKENIIDESGMPKERFSAEFPKEGPSILRIQQVVRGDSAAYFCASSPGENTEAFFGQGTRLTVV.

This clone has a single count. The V and J genes are TRBV30 and TRBJ2-2, with unresolved D. CDR1 and CDR2 (germline): GTSNPN, SVGIG (reference sequence). This CDR3 region has 12 residues. Trimming took 0 bases from V and 7 from J, leaving 6 bases between them. In nucleotides, the CDR3 is TGTGCCTGGAGTGTACTGGTCGGGGAGCTGTTTTTT. Protein: CAWSVLVGELFF.

Only a few counts were recorded for this clone. The chain is built from TRBV5-1 and TRBJ2-5; 10 bases fit TRBD2. Trimming at V came to 4 bases and at J to 4 bases, leaving 13 bases not matched to a gene. Per germline, CDR1 SGHRS and CDR2 YFSETQ. The CDR3 runs 17 residues. CDR3 protein: CASSPGDTSGVLETQYF. CDR3 bases: TGCGCCAGCAGCCCGGGCGATACTAGCGGGGTATTAGAGACCCAGTACTTC.

This clone occurred many times. The chain uses TRBV5-1 and TRBJ2-7; tentatively, D is TRBD1 (6 bases). The V end lost 0 bases, the J end lost 6 bases, and 16 bases lay between the germline ends. Germline V CDR1 and CDR2: SGHRS, YFSETQ. The CDR3 covers 15 residues. The CDR3 loop is CASSLVATGNSEQYF. In DNA form, the CDR3 reads TGCGCCAGCAGCTTGGTGGCTACAGGGAACTCCGAGCAGTACTTC.

The chain links TRBV7-2 to TRBJ2-7; the D is unclear. V dropped 1 base and J dropped 5 bases, with 12 bases sitting between them. This CDR3 region has 14 residues. Germline CDR1 is SGHTA and CDR2 is FQGNSA. The CDR3 DNA sequence: TGTGCCAGCAGCTTAGGCCTATTTACCAACGAGCAGTACTTC. This encodes CASSLGLFTNEQYF.

This chain joins TRBV15 and TRBJ2-1; 13 nucleotides agree with TRBD2. The V gene end was trimmed by 6 bases and the J gene end by 5 bases; junction bases not matched to a gene: 10. The CDR3 covers 17 residues. From germline, CDR1 is LNHNV and CDR2 YYDKDF (reference sequence). The CDR3 spells CATRPQLAGGPDNEQFF. Written as DNA, the CDR3 is TGTGCCACCAGACCCCAACTAGCGGGAGGGCCGGACAATGAGCAGTTCTTC.

The sample holds a few counts of this clone. V gene TRBV27 combines with J gene TRBJ2-7; no firm D call. CDR1 MNHEY and CDR2 SMNVEV come from the germline V gene (reference sequence). Trimming took 2 bases from V and 10 from J, leaving 15 bases between them. The CDR3 is 13 residues long. CDR3 region: CASSLGLFTSQYF. The CDR3, as DNA: TGTGCCAGCAGTTTAGGGCTGTTTACGAGCCAGTACTTC.

This clone was observed a few times. This chain links TRBV28 with TRBJ2-5, with 7 bases aligning to TRBD1. The end of the DNA aligns better with TRBJ2-7, so the J call may be wrong. This CDR3 is 16 amino acids long. CDR1 is MDHEN and CDR2 is SYDVKM in the germline V gene. CDR3 loop: CASRTTKGQRIYEQYF. CDR3 DNA: TGTGCCAGCAGGACAACCAAGGGACAGAGAATCTACGAGCAGTACTTC.

The gene calls are TRBV27 and TRBJ2-3; D remains unclear. V was shortened by 2 bases and J by 1 base, with 7 bases between the two germline ends. Germline loops: CDR1 MNHEY, CDR2 SMNVEV (reference sequence). CDR3 length: 14 amino acids. The CDR3 loop is CASSLGPRTDTQYF. CDR3 DNA: TGTGCCAGCAGTTTAGGGCCCCGCACAGATACGCAGTATTTT.

This clone turned up a few times. The chain carries TRBV7-7 and TRBJ2-5, with D possibly TRBD1 on 6 matching bases. Between the trimmed V and J ends, which lost 5 bases and 3 bases, there was a span of 10 bases. The germline CDR1 and CDR2 sequences are SSHAT and FNYEAQ (reference sequence). The CDR3 spans 13 residues. The CDR3 is CASSKQGKETQYF. As DNA, the CDR3 is TGTGCCAGCAGCAAACAGGGAAAAGAGACCCAGTACTTC.

The CDR3 spells CASSTPGGEPQFF. Written as DNA, the CDR3 is TGTGCCAGCAGCACCCCAGGCGGAGAACCGCAGTTCTTC. The V call is TRBV9, the J call TRBJ2-1; D remains unclear. Germline V gives CDR1 SGDLS, CDR2 YYNGEE. The CDR3 sequence is 13 residues long. Between the trimmed V and J ends, which lost 4 bases and 12 bases, there was a span of 17 bases.

This chain links TRBV2 with TRBJ2-2; D might be TRBD1 or TRBD2, each matching 5 bases. Germline V gives CDR1 SNHLY, CDR2 FYNNEI. The CDR3 consists of 16 residues. The ends were cut back, 5 bases at V and 3 bases at J, with 16 bases in the middle. CDR3 in amino acids: CASSRNGRDHTGELFF. The CDR3 region has the DNA TGTGCCAGCAGTCGGAATGGCCGGGACCACACCGGGGAGCTGTTTTTT. Variable domain in full (rest from reference TRBV2 and TRBJ2-2): EPEVTQTPSHQVTQMGQEVILRCVPISNHLYFYWYRQILGQKVEFLVSFYNNEISEKSEIFDDQFSVERPDGSNFTLKIRSTKLEDSAMYFCASSRNGRDHTGELFFGEGSRLTVL.